The T cell receptor (beta chain) described here comes from a study of T cell responses to AZD1222 COVID-19 vaccine. In the study overall: Second-dose intervals of approximately 4 or approximately 12 weeks were pooled.

Sequencing used immunoSEQ multiplex PCR; TCRdb keeps in-frame clones, though not all of them. The sample lists 85,000 to 130,000 clones, 93% occurring once. Worth noting for this clone: Antigen unknown.

Study outcomes and limitations: Donors skewed white British and female; clonal diversity was possibly underestimated. Scientists sampled the repertoires only once the peak T cell response had passed. The study reported that nearly half of spike-specific TCRs target unmutated variant regions.

This CDR3 spans 15 amino acids. CDR1 LGHDT and CDR2 YNNKEL come from the germline V gene (reference sequence). Trimming shortened V by 6 bases and J by 7 bases, and 19 bases separated the two germline ends. This TCR was recovered from an adult in good health. The V and J genes are TRBV3-1 (or the pseudogene TRBV3-2) and TRBJ2-1; D gene unclear. Material: peripheral blood, obtained on day 0 of AZD1222 vaccination. CDR3 loop: CASSDGWKSENEQFF. In DNA form, the CDR3 reads TGTGCCAGCAGTGATGGGTGGAAATCGGAAAATGAGCAGTTCTTC.